The 18 T cell receptor beta chains reported below all come from one sample, sequenced in a study of early T cells in non-severe SARS-CoV-2 infection. TCRdb re-derived calls from the 5' RACE reads in MiXCR, one entry per CDR3 protein. The table includes 70,000 or so distinct CDR3 sequences, 12% detected once. Source material: whole blood. All receptors derive from an adult who was a healthcare worker with PCR-confirmed SARS-CoV-2 infection or an uninfected control (not recorded which).

This clonotype was detected only a few times. Here the CDR3 DNA reads TGTGCCAGCAGCTTAGATGGCGTGGAGGGGGTGAGAGGCACTGAAGCTTTCTTT. Encoded protein: CASSLDGVEGVRGTEAFF. V and J are TRBV7-9 and TRBJ1-1; possible D gene TRBD1, 6 bases. The V gene lost 1 base and the J gene lost 4 bases, with 22 bases spanning the gap. CDR3 length: 18 amino acids. Per germline, CDR1 SEHNR and CDR2 FQNEAQ (reference sequence).

This clonotype was detected a few times. J is TRBJ2-4 and V is TRBV5-6; D tentatively reads TRBD1 or TRBD2 (6 bases each). The germline CDR1 and CDR2 sequences are SGHDT and YYEEEE. V was pared by 3 bases and J by 3 bases, with 13 bases between. This CDR3 has 15 amino acids. CDR3 region: CASSSLRGDKNIQYF. As DNA, the CDR3 is TGTGCCAGCAGCTCTTTGAGGGGGGACAAAAACATTCAGTACTTC.

Details on this clonotype: A read error may explain this, as a much larger clone is one base away. In this CDR3 the conserved last residue, phenylalanine or tryptophan, is missing, so a read error is likely. The rearrangement joins TRBV7-8 to TRBJ2-7; 8 nucleotides line up with TRBD1. Germline V gene lookup returns CDR1 SGHVS and CDR2 FQNEAQ. The CDR3 contains 15 residues. The CDR3: CANSPGQGPSYEQYS. CDR3 DNA: TGTGCCAACAGCCCCGGACAGGGCCCGTCCTACGAGCAGTACTCC.

J is TRBJ2-6 and V is TRBV25-1; D ambiguous. V was pared by 8 bases and J by 0 bases, with 20 bases between. CDR1 MGHDK and CDR2 SYGVNS come from the germline V gene. This CDR3 has 18 amino acids. In DNA form, the CDR3 reads TGTGCCAGCGGAGAACAAGACCGGACCTTCTCTGGGGCCAACGTCCTGACTTTC. This gives the protein CASGEQDRTFSGANVLTF.

This clonotype was observed a few times. The chain recombines TRBV18 with TRBJ1-2; D remains ambiguous. V lost 1 base to trimming and J lost 0 bases, with 21 bases between them. CDR3 length equals 19 residues. The germline V gene encodes CDR1 KGHSH and CDR2 LQKENI. Here the CDR3 reads CASSPLSGPPARSNYGYTF. The DNA of the CDR3 is TGTGCCAGCTCACCACTATCTGGACCGCCCGCCCGATCTAACTATGGCTACACCTTC.

V is TRBV12-3 or TRBV12-4 and J is TRBJ1-2; D is perhaps TRBD1 (5 bases). V was trimmed by 4 bases and J by 3 bases, leaving 9 bases between them. The CDR3 loop spans 13 amino acids. In nucleotides, the CDR3 is TGTGCCAGCAGTTCAACAGGCTACTATGGCTACACCTTC. Translated, it gives CASSSTGYYGYTF.

This chain uses TRBV27 with TRBJ2-5, with unresolved D. The CDR3 sequence is 14 residues long. Trimming stripped 0 bases from V and 9 bases from J, with 14 bases between. Germline lookup yields CDR1 MNHEY and CDR2 SMNVEV (reference sequence). The CDR3 region is CASSLSMFDLPQYF. In DNA form, the CDR3 reads TGTGCCAGCAGTTTATCGATGTTTGATCTTCCCCAGTACTTC.

The CDR3 nucleotides are TGCAGTGCTACCCCATACAGGGTGGCGACCCAGTACTTC. Protein: CSATPYRVATQYF. V is TRBV20-1 and J is TRBJ2-5; the D gene is possibly TRBD1 (6 bases). The CDR3 spans 13 residues. The germline V and J ends were trimmed by 4 bases and 7 bases, with 16 bases remaining between them. Germline values: CDR1 DFQATT, CDR2 SNEGSKA (reference sequence).

This clonotype has more than one count but fewer than ten. The chain combines TRBV10-1 with TRBJ2-5, with D perhaps TRBD1 (6 bases). Germline V gene data show CDR1 as WNHNN and CDR2 as SYGVQD (reference sequence). This CDR3 spans 16 amino acids. The V end lost 0 bases, the J end lost 3 bases, and 14 bases lay between the germline ends. The CDR3 nucleotides read TGCGCCAGCAGTGAGTCGGGAGCGACAGGTGAAGAGACCCAGTACTTC. It codes for CASSESGATGEETQYF.

This clonotype was seen only a few times. The rearrangement uses TRBV20-1 and TRBJ2-3; 14 nucleotides align to TRBD2. V shed 6 bases and J 9 bases; nucleotides not matched to a gene: 11. The CDR3 has 15 amino acids. CDR1 DFQATT and CDR2 SNEGSKA come from the germline V gene (reference sequence). CDR3 amino acids: CSADGTSGGPRTQYF. The CDR3 nucleotides are TGCAGTGCGGACGGGACTAGCGGGGGCCCCCGGACGCAGTATTTT.

This clonotype was seen ten or more times. The rearrangement links TRBV12-5 to TRBJ2-2, with D perhaps TRBD2 (6 bases). Trimming pared 9 bases from V and 4 bases from J, leaving 15 bases between. Germline V gene sequence: CDR1 LGHNT, CDR2 FRNRAP. The CDR3 contains 14 residues. CDR3 sequence (DNA): TGTGCTAGCTCTATGGAGGGGTCCACCGGGGAGCTGTTTTTT. Translating it yields CASSMEGSTGELFF.

This clonotype is medium-sized by share. The chain links TRBV19 to TRBJ2-5; the D gene is possibly TRBD2 (6 bases). The germline gives CDR1 LNHDA, CDR2 SQIVND (reference sequence). Deletions cut 3 bases from V and 1 base from J, with 12 bases between. This CDR3 has 15 amino acids. CDR3 bases: TGTGCCAGTAGTATGGGTCAGGGAGGCCAAGAGACCCAGTACTTC. Protein: CASSMGQGGQETQYF.

V usage is TRBV6-5 and J usage is TRBJ1-1; maybe TRBD1 (6 bases). The CDR3 contains 13 residues. Germline-derived CDR1 and CDR2 are MNHEY and SVGAGI. V was trimmed by 6 bases and J by 8 bases, leaving 16 bases between them. This CDR3 is CASRSPATGEAFF. The CDR3 nucleotides are TGTGCCAGCAGATCTCCGGCGACAGGCGAAGCTTTCTTT.

This clonotype showed up just a few times. The V call is TRBV3-1, the J call TRBJ2-6; TRBD1 matches at 8 bases. This CDR3 has 15 residues. V lost 4 bases, J lost 8 bases, and 7 bases stayed unmatched. CDR1 and CDR2 (germline): LGHDT, YNNKEL (reference sequence). The CDR3 bases are TGTGCCAGCAGCCCAGGGACAGGACATACCAACGTCCTGACTTTC. As protein: CASSPGTGHTNVLTF.

This clonotype was seen many times. This rearrangement joins TRBV6-2 or TRBV6-3 to TRBJ1-1; no firm D call. CDR3 length equals 14 residues. V gave up 2 bases and J gave up 0 bases, with 7 bases separating them. Germline loops: CDR1 MNHEY, CDR2 SVGEGT. The DNA of the CDR3 is TGTGCCAGCAGTTACAACACCTTGAACACTGAAGCTTTCTTT. This gives the protein CASSYNTLNTEAFF.

This chain connects TRBV11-2 to TRBJ2-1, with D perhaps TRBD2 (6 bases). V lost 0 bases, J lost 10 bases, and 13 bases lay in between. Germline V gene sequence: CDR1 SGHAT, CDR2 FQNNGV. There are 14 residues in the CDR3. The CDR3 region is CASSLDAGRGEQFF. Here the CDR3 DNA reads TGTGCCAGCAGCTTAGACGCGGGGCGGGGCGAGCAGTTCTTC.

The genes are TRBV20-1 and TRBJ2-7; 9 bases map to TRBD1. This CDR3 region has 14 residues. CDR1 and CDR2 from the germline V gene are DFQATT and SNEGSKA (reference sequence). V shed 6 bases and J 2 bases; nucleotides not matched to a gene: 8. The CDR3 here is CSATGGTGTYEQYF. Here the CDR3 DNA reads TGCAGTGCCACTGGGGGGACAGGGACCTACGAGCAGTACTTC.

The chain joins TRBV12-3 or TRBV12-4 to TRBJ1-2; perhaps TRBD1 as D (6 bases). The CDR3 sequence is 13 residues long. With 6 bases removed from V and 1 base from J, the gap between germline ends came to 9 bases. The DNA of the CDR3 is TGTGCCAGCAGGGGGGGCGATAACTATGGCTACACCTTC. It specifies CASRGGDNYGYTF.